A single sample is the source of the 13 T cell receptor beta chains below, sequenced in a study of cytomegalovirus exposure and HLA in healthy donors. Generated by immunoSEQ multiplex PCR, the TCRdb table keeps only in-frame clones and is missing some. The table includes around 140,000 clones, over 80% detected once. Material: PBMCs. The receptors shown here come from a man aged 18 to 30 in good health and CMV-seropositive.

The V and J genes are TRBV7-6 and TRBJ2-1; 8 nucleotides align to TRBD2. Germline values: CDR1 SGHVS, CDR2 FNYEAQ. The CDR3 runs to 14 residues. Losses at the gene ends were 1 base for V and 5 bases for J; bases not matched to a gene: 1. The CDR3 DNA reads as TGTGCCAGCAGCTTAGTTAGCGGGAACAATGAGCAGTTCTTC. The encoded protein is CASSLVSGNNEQFF.

J is TRBJ1-2 and V is TRBV7-8; D gene uncertain. CDR1 and CDR2 (germline): SGHVS, FQNEAQ. V was pared by 5 bases and J by 6 bases, with 40 bases between. The CDR3 loop spans 22 amino acids. The CDR3 DNA is TGTGCCAGCAGCCCTCGTCGGCCAGGACTTTCGTCGTTGCGAACTACCAACCATGGCTACACCTTC. Protein product: CASSPRRPGLSSLRTTNHGYTF.

This chain connects TRBV11-2 to TRBJ2-2; TRBD1 aligns across 8 bases. V lost 3 bases to trimming and J lost 5 bases; unmatched junction nucleotides: 2. The CDR3 is made up of 14 amino acids. Germline values: CDR1 SGHAT, CDR2 FQNNGV. This CDR3 reads CASSFRQGTGELFF. The CDR3 DNA sequence: TGTGCCAGCAGCTTCCGACAGGGGACCGGGGAGCTGTTTTTT.

The rearrangement links TRBV11-2 to TRBJ1-6; possibly TRBD1 for D (5 bases). Germline CDR1 is SGHAT and CDR2 is FQNNGV. Between the trimmed V and J ends, which lost 1 base and 7 bases, there was a span of 8 bases. The CDR3 is made up of 14 amino acids. CDR3 in DNA: TGTGCCAGCAGCTTAGGACAGTGGAATTCACCCCTCCACTTT. Encoded protein: CASSLGQWNSPLHF.

This rearrangement joins TRBV10-1 to TRBJ1-2, with a possible D match to TRBD1 (5 bases). Germline CDR1 reads WNHNN; CDR2 reads SYGVQD (reference sequence). The CDR3 extends over 13 amino acids. Trimming removed 8 bases at V and 7 bases at J, with 17 bases between. The CDR3 is CASSPSGSFGYTF. The CDR3 DNA sequence: TGCGCCAGCTCCCCGTCAGGGTCGTTTGGCTACACCTTC.

The chain combines TRBV5-6 with TRBJ1-3; D not certain. V was pared by 2 bases and J by 4 bases, with 7 bases between. Germline V gene data show CDR1 as SGHDT and CDR2 as YYEEEE. This CDR3 spans 13 amino acids. CDR3 amino acids: CASSLTRGNTIYF. The DNA of the CDR3 is TGTGCCAGCAGCTTAACAAGAGGAAACACCATATATTTT. Supplemented by reference TRBV5-6 and TRBJ1-3, the full variable domain reads DAGVTQSPTHLIKTRGQQVTLRCSPKSGHDTVSWYQQALGQGPQFIFQYYEEEERQRGNFPDRFSGHQFPNYSSELNVNALLLGDSALYLCASSLTRGNTIYFGEGSWLTVV.

This clone was observed once. The rearrangement joins TRBV7-2 to TRBJ1-4; D call uncertain. This CDR3 has 13 residues. V was pared by 5 bases and J by 7 bases, with 11 bases between. Germline CDR1 and CDR2: SGHTA and FQGNSA. As DNA, the CDR3 is TGTGCCAGCAGCCGACAAGAATTTGAAAAACTGTTTTTT. Translated: CASSRQEFEKLFF.

This chain joins TRBV29-1 and TRBJ1-1; unclear D gene. Germline V gene data show CDR1 as SQVTM and CDR2 as ANQGSEA. The CDR3 is made up of 11 amino acids. The V end lost 2 bases, the J end lost 3 bases, and 4 bases lay between the germline ends. In DNA, the CDR3 is TGCAGCGTTGAACAGGACACTGAAGCTTTCTTT. Protein product: CSVEQDTEAFF. The full variable domain, in which reference TRBV29-1 and TRBJ1-1 provide the parts outside the CDR3, is SAVISQKPSRDICQRGTSLTIQCQVDSQVTMMFWYRQQPGQSLTLIATANQGSEATYESGFVIDKFPISRPNLTFSTLTVSNMSPEDSSIYLCSVEQDTEAFFGQGTRLTVV.

The table lists this clone with a few counts. The chain links TRBV27 to TRBJ2-4, with 7 nucleotides matching TRBD2. Unmatched junction bases numbered 8, after V lost 2 bases and J lost 7 bases. This CDR3 region has 15 residues. Germline CDR1 reads MNHEY; CDR2 reads SMNVEV (reference sequence). This chain's CDR3 is CASSLGGDLVNIQYF. In DNA form, the CDR3 reads TGTGCCAGCAGTTTAGGGGGGGACTTGGTGAACATTCAGTACTTC.

This clone was picked up a small number of times. The genes are TRBV5-1 and TRBJ1-2; tentatively, D is TRBD1 (5 bases). V was cut by 4 bases and J by 6 bases, with 16 bases left in between. CDR3 size: 14 residues. CDR1 and CDR2 (germline): SGHRS, YFSETQ. CDR3 sequence: CASSPLSGMNGYTF. The CDR3 DNA reads TGCGCCAGCAGCCCCCTGTCAGGGATGAATGGCTACACCTTC.

The chain carries TRBV5-5 and TRBJ2-7; the D is unclear. Germline CDR1 SGHKS, CDR2 YYEKEE (reference sequence). The CDR3 spans 14 residues. The V end was cut by 4 bases, the J end by 2 bases, with 13 bases between. The CDR3 DNA reads TGTGCCAGCAGCGCCGATCTAGTGGCCTACGAGCAGTACTTC. Translated, it gives CASSADLVAYEQYF.

The chain combines TRBV6-5 with TRBJ1-3; TRBD1 is a possible D gene (5 bases). This CDR3 has 12 amino acids. The V end was cut by 5 bases, the J end by 4 bases, with 6 bases between. CDR1 is MNHEY, CDR2 SVGAGI, per germline. The CDR3 DNA sequence: TGTGCCAGCAGTGGGGCAGGAAACACCATATATTTT. The encoded protein is CASSGAGNTIYF.

V is TRBV19 and J is TRBJ2-3; 10 bases line up with TRBD2. The trim removed 3 bases at V and 0 bases at J, leaving 12 bases unmatched. The CDR3 is 19 amino acids. Germline V gene lookup returns CDR1 LNHDA and CDR2 SQIVND (reference sequence). The CDR3 spells CASSIKGGSGGTSTDTQYF. CDR3 sequence (DNA): TGTGCCAGTAGTATTAAAGGCGGTAGCGGGGGGACTAGCACAGATACGCAGTATTTT.